This T cell receptor (beta chain) was identified during a study of beta chain features in type 1 diabetes. The study's findings and limits: VDJ junctions from type 1 diabetes patients carried fewer insertions and larger deletions. The study found moderately but significantly shorter TCRB CDR3s in all four CD4+ subsets of Type 1 diabetes patients.

V lost 1 base to trimming and J lost 5 bases, with 14 bases between them. Germline lookup yields CDR1 SEHNR and CDR2 FQNEAQ (reference sequence). This CDR3 is built from 15 residues. This clone showed up just a few times. Its antigen is not identified. The isolated RNA, all of it, was reverse transcribed, so expressed TCRB transcripts were what got sequenced. Clones were sequenced by immunoSEQ multiplex PCR, and TCRdb holds only the in-frame ones, with some missing. The sample lists 600,000 or so clones; about 14% were seen once. This sequence joins TRBV7-9 and TRBJ1-1; D remains ambiguous. This TCR was sampled from a man between 18 and 29 years old with type 1 diabetes. Source material: naive CD4+ T cells from blood. As DNA, the CDR3 is TGTGCCAGCAGCTTAGTGCCCTTGGGAAAAACTGAAGCTTTCTTT. Encoded protein: CASSLVPLGKTEAFF.